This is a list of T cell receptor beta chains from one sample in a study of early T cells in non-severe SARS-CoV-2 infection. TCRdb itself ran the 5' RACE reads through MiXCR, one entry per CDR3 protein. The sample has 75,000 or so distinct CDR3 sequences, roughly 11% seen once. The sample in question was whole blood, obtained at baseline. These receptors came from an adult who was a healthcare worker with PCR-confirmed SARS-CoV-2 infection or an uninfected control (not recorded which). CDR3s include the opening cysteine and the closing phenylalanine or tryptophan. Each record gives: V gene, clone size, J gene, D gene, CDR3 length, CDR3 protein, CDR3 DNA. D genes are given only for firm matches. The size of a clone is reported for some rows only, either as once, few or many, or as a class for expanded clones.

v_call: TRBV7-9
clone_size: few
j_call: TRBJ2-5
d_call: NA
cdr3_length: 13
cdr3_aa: CASSLLPVETQYF
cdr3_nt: TGTGCCAGCAGCTTACTACCGGTCGAGACCCAGTACTTC

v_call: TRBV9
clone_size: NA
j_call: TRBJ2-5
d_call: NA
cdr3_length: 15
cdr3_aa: CASSVMDTDQETQYF
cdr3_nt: TGTGCCAGCAGCGTCATGGACACGGACCAAGAGACCCAGTACTTC

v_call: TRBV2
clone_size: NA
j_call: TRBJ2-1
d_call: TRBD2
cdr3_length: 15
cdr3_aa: CASSSRGDLNNEQFF
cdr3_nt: TGTGCCAGCAGCTCGCGGGGGGACTTAAACAATGAGCAGTTCTTC

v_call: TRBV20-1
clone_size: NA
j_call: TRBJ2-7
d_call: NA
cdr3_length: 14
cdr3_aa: CSARDSQDVWEQYF
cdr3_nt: TGCAGTGCTAGAGATTCACAGGATGTCTGGGAGCAGTACTTC

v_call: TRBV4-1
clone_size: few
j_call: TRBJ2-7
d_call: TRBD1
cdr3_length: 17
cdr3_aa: CASSLRAGTGSSYEQYF
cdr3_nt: TGCGCCAGCAGCCTCCGCGCCGGGACAGGGAGCTCCTACGAGCAGTACTTC

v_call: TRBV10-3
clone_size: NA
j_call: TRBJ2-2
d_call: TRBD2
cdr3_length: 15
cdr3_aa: CAIRRTSGSAGELFF
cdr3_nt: TGTGCCATCAGGAGGACTAGCGGGAGCGCCGGGGAGCTGTTTTTT

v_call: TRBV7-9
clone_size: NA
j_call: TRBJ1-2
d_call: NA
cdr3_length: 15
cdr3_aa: CARSTPGRVTYGYTF
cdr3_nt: TGTGCCAGGAGCACACCCGGACGGGTCACGTATGGCTACACCTTC

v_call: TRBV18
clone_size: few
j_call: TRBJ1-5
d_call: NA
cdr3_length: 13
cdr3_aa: CASSVAGPQPQHF
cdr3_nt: TGTGCCAGCTCAGTGGCGGGGCCTCAGCCCCAGCATTTT

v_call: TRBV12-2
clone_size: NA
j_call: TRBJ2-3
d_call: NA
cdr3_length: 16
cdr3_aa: CASRLVGTRCTDTQYF
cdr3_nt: TGTGCAAGTCGCTTAGTAGGGACCCGATGCACAGATACGCAGTATTTT

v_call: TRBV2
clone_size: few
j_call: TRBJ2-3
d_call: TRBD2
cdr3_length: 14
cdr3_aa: CARSGTTSTDTQYF
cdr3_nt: TGTGCCAGGAGCGGGACTACCAGCACAGATACGCAGTATTTT

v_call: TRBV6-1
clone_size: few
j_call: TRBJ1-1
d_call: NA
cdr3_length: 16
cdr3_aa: CASSEALRRVNTEAFF
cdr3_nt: TGTGCCAGCAGTGAAGCCCTGAGGAGGGTGAACACTGAAGCTTTCTTT

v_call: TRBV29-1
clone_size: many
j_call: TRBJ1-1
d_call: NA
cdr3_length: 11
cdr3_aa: CGLRGNTEAFF
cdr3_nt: TGCGGGTTAAGAGGGAACACTGAAGCTTTCTTT

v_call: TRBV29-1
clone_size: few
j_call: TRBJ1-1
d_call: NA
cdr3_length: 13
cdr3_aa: CSVEVTRGTEAFF
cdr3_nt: TGCAGCGTTGAAGTTACCCGGGGCACTGAAGCTTTCTTT

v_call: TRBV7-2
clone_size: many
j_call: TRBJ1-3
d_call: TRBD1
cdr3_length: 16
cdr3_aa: CASSKRTGRTGNTIYF
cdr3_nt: TGTGCCAGCAGCAAACGGACAGGAAGGACTGGAAACACCATATATTTT

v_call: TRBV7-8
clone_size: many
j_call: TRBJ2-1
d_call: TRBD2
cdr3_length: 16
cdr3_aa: CASSRPSGSSYNEQFF
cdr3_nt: TGTGCCAGCAGTCGACCTAGCGGCAGCTCCTACAATGAGCAGTTCTTC

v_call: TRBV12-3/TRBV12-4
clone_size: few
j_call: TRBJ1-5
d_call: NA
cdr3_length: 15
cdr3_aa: CASSLRAGGNQPQHF
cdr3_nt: TGTGCCAGCAGTTTAAGGGCTGGGGGAAATCAGCCCCAGCATTTT

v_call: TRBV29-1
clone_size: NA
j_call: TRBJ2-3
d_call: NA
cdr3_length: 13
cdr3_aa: CSVETGSTDTQYF
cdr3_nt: TGCAGCGTTGAGACAGGAAGCACAGATACGCAGTATTTT

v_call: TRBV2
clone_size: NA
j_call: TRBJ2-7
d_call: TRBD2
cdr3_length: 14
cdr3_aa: CASSGLAESYEQYF
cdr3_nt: TGTGCCAGCAGTGGCCTAGCGGAGTCCTACGAGCAGTACTTC

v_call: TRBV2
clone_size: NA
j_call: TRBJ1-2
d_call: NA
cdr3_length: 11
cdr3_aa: CASSESYGYTF
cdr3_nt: TGTGCCAGCAGTGAAAGCTATGGCTACACCTTC

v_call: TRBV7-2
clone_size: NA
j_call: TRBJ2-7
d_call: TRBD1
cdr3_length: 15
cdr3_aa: CASSSHAGGYDEQYF
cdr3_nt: TGTGCCAGCAGCTCCCATGCAGGGGGCTACGACGAGCAGTACTTC

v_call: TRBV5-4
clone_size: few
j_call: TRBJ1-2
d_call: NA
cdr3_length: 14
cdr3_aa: CASSSRQTNYGYTF
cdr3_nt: TGTGCCAGCAGCTCACGACAGACAAACTATGGCTACACCTTC

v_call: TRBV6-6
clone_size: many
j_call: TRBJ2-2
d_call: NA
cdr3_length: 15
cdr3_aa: CASSRGAMNTGELFF
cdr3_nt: TGTGCCAGCAGTCGCGGGGCCATGAACACCGGGGAGCTGTTTTTT

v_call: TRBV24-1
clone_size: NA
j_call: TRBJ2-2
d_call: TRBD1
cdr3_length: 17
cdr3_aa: CATSDLSGQGAIGELFF
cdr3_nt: TGTGCCACCAGTGATTTGTCCGGGCAGGGGGCTATCGGGGAGCTGTTTTTT

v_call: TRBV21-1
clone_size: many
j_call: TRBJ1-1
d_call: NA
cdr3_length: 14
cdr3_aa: CASSKLCWATEAFF
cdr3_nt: TGTGCCAGCAGCAAACTGTGTTGGGCCACTGAAGCTTTCTTT

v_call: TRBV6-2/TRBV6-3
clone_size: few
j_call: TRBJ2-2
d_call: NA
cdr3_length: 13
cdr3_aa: CASSLQYTGELFF
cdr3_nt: TGTGCCAGCAGTTTACAATACACCGGGGAGCTGTTTTTT

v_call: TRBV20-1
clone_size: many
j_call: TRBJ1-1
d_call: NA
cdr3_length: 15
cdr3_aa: CSARPSTGAPTEAFF
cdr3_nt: TGCAGTGCTAGACCTTCAACGGGGGCGCCGACTGAAGCTTTCTTT

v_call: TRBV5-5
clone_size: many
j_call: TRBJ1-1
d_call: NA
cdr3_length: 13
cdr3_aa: CASSRGSNTEAFF
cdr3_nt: TGTGCCAGCAGCCGGGGATCGAACACTGAAGCTTTCTTT

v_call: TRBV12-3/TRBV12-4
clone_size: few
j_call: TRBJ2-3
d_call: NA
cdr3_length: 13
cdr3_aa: CASSGTSTDTQYF
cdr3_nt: TGTGCCAGCAGTGGAACTAGCACAGATACGCAGTATTTT

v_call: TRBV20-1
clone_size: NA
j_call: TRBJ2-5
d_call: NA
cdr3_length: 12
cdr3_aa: CSASSIQETQYF
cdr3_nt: TGCAGTGCTAGCTCGATCCAAGAGACCCAGTACTTC